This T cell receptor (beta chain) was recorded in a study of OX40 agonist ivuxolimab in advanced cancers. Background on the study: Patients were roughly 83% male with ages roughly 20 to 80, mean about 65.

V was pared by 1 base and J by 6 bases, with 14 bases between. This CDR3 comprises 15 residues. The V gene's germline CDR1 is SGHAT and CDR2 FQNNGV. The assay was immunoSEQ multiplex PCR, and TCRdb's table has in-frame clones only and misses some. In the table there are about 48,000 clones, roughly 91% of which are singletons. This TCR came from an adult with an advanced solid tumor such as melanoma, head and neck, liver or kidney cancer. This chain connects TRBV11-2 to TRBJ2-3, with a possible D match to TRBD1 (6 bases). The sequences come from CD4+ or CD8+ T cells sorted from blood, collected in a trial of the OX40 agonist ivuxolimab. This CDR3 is CASSLGGLVLDTQYF. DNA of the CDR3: TGTGCCAGCAGCTTAGGGGGGCTGGTCCTCGATACGCAGTATTTT.